Shown below are 27 T cell receptor beta chains from a single sample sequenced in a study of CD8+CD57+ T cells in acquired aplastic anemia. Patients chosen for sequencing had CD8+CD57+ cells that had expanded, as shown by flow cytometry. Profiles of TCR beta VDJ and CDR3 were generated from a genomic DNA template. TCRdb itself ran the reads through MiXCR, one entry per CDR3 protein. The table shows some 140,000 distinct CDR3 sequences, with just over 50% occurring only once. The sequenced sample consisted of sorted CD4+, CD8+, or CD8+CD57+ T cells (not recorded which) from PBMCs. The receptors stem from a human donor with aplastic anemia.

The rearrangement links TRBV10-3 to TRBJ1-1, with no clear D. CDR1 is ENHRY, CDR2 SYGVKD, per germline. The CDR3 runs 12 residues. Trimming removed 6 bases at V and 5 bases at J, with 10 bases between. CDR3: CAISALGTEAFF. In nucleotides, the CDR3 is TGTGCCATCAGCGCCCTTGGGACTGAAGCTTTCTTT.

This clonotype occurred many times. The chain employs TRBV2 and TRBJ1-4; D gene ambiguous. The CDR3 covers 14 residues. Between the trimmed V and J ends, which lost 2 bases and 2 bases, there was a span of 6 bases. Germline V CDR1 and CDR2: SNHLY, FYNNEI. The CDR3 sequence: CASSEWVTNEKLFF. In nucleotides, the CDR3 is TGTGCCAGCAGTGAATGGGTTACTAATGAAAAACTGTTTTTT.

The genes are TRBV6-2 or TRBV6-3 and TRBJ2-3; D is perhaps TRBD2 (6 bases). The V end lost 2 bases, the J end lost 2 bases, and 11 bases lay between the germline ends. This CDR3 spans 15 amino acids. Germline loops: CDR1 MNHEY, CDR2 SVGEGT. The CDR3 protein is CASSYGAGSTDTQYF. In DNA, the CDR3 is TGTGCCAGCAGTTACGGTGCGGGGTCCACAGATACGCAGTATTTT.

At least ten counts were recorded for this clonotype. The chain uses TRBV4-1 and TRBJ1-2; D remains unclear. Trimming removed 9 bases from V and 2 bases from J, with 16 bases in between. This CDR3 comprises 14 residues. CDR1 and CDR2 from the germline V gene are MGHRA and YSYEKL. Here the CDR3 DNA reads TGCGCCAGTACGGGTTTGGGATCCAACTATGGCTACACCTTC. This encodes CASTGLGSNYGYTF.

This clonotype was detected many times. The chain carries TRBV9 and TRBJ2-7; 8 bases match TRBD2. The germline CDR1 and CDR2 sequences are SGDLS and YYNGEE. The junction had 1 base not matched to a gene; V was cut back by 0 bases and J by 2 bases. This CDR3 comprises 14 residues. CDR3 DNA sequence: TGTGCCAGCAGCGTAGGCGGGGGGCCCTACGAGCAGTACTTC. Translated, it gives CASSVGGGPYEQYF.

This clonotype was counted between two and nine times. The gene calls are TRBV20-1 and TRBJ2-5; the match to TRBD2 covers 8 bases. Trimming at V came to 8 bases and at J to 1 base, leaving 6 bases not matched to a gene. CDR1 and CDR2 (germline): DFQATT, SNEGSKA (reference sequence). The CDR3 sequence is 13 residues long. The CDR3 DNA follows: TGCAGTCTGTGGACTAGCTCCCAAGAGACCCAGTACTTC. Its translation: CSLWTSSQETQYF.

The gene calls are TRBV14 and TRBJ2-3; D call uncertain. The length of the CDR3 is 15 residues. Looked up from germline, CDR1 is SGHDN and CDR2 is FVKESK. The germline V and J ends were trimmed by 1 base and 2 bases, with 10 bases remaining between them. CDR3 loop: CASSQGREHTDTQYF. CDR3 bases: TGTGCCAGCAGCCAAGGTCGAGAGCACACAGATACGCAGTATTTT.

In its sample, this clonotype was seen many times. The V gene is TRBV7-2, the J gene TRBJ1-1; possibly TRBD1 for D (5 bases). The V and J ends lost 6 bases and 1 base respectively, with 15 bases between them. Germline V gives CDR1 SGHTA, CDR2 FQGNSA. The CDR3 is 15 residues long. CDR3 sequence: CASRDPGRKNTEAFF. CDR3 in DNA: TGTGCCAGCAGGGATCCGGGGCGAAAGAACACTGAAGCTTTCTTT.

At least ten counts were recorded for this clonotype. V is TRBV4-2 and J is TRBJ2-3; TRBD2 aligns across 9 bases. J was trimmed by 5 bases and V by 4 bases; bases with no gene match: 10. This CDR3 is built from 16 residues. CDR1 LGHNA and CDR2 YNFKEQ come from the germline V gene. The CDR3 is CASSPSAGGLGDTQYF. As DNA, the CDR3 is TGTGCCAGCAGCCCATCAGCGGGGGGACTCGGAGATACGCAGTATTTT.

The V gene is TRBV2, the J gene TRBJ1-2; D may be TRBD1 (5 bases). CDR1 and CDR2 from the germline V gene are SNHLY and FYNNEI. The CDR3 spans 15 residues. V lost 0 bases to trimming and J lost 4 bases, with 12 bases between them. The CDR3 DNA is TGTGCCAGCAGTGAAGCAGTAGGGGCCCCCTATGGCTACACCTTC. Its protein product is CASSEAVGAPYGYTF.

The rearrangement uses TRBV5-4 and TRBJ1-6; no clear D. Germline lookup yields CDR1 SGHNT and CDR2 YYREEE (reference sequence). The V and J ends lost 3 bases and 9 bases respectively, with 13 bases between them. The CDR3 has 14 amino acids. The CDR3 loop reads CASSSGIRGSPLHF. As DNA, the CDR3 is TGTGCCAGCAGCTCCGGGATTCGCGGTTCACCCCTCCACTTT.

This chain uses TRBV2 with TRBJ2-7; no definite D call. The V end was cut by 7 bases, the J end by 1 base, with 5 bases between. The CDR3 is 11 residues long. Per germline, CDR1 SNHLY and CDR2 FYNNEI. This CDR3 is CASTDSYEQYF. The CDR3 DNA reads TGTGCCAGCACAGATTCCTACGAGCAGTACTTC.

This clonotype was seen many times. The rearrangement joins TRBV11-2 to TRBJ2-7; D is unresolved. CDR3 size: 12 residues. Looked up from germline, CDR1 is SGHAT and CDR2 is FQNNGV. V was shortened by 0 bases and J by 6 bases, with 6 bases between the two germline ends. The CDR3 nucleotides read TGTGCCAGCAGCTTAGACGCGACCGAGCAGTACTTC. This translates into CASSLDATEQYF.

The chain is built from TRBV6-2 or TRBV6-3 and TRBJ1-2; TRBD1 agrees at 10 bases. CDR1 and CDR2 (germline): MNHEY, SVGEGT. The CDR3 loop spans 18 amino acids. The V and J ends lost 2 bases and 4 bases, in that order; junction bases with no gene match: 13. CDR3 DNA sequence: TGTGCCAGCAGTTACGGTCCCCGCACCGGGACAGGGGTCTATGGCTACACCTTC. This encodes CASSYGPRTGTGVYGYTF.

This clonotype occurred many times. The V gene is TRBV12-3 or TRBV12-4, the J gene TRBJ1-2; 9 nucleotides match TRBD1. V shed 4 bases and J 3 bases; nucleotides not matched to a gene: 3. CDR3 length: 14 residues. The CDR3 DNA follows: TGTGCCAGCAGTTCTCGGGACAGGGACTATGGCTACACCTTC. Its translation: CASSSRDRDYGYTF.

CDR3 in DNA: TGTGCCAGCAGTGAAGGACCGCGCTACGAGCAGTACTTC. Amino acids: CASSEGPRYEQYF. V is TRBV2 and J is TRBJ2-7; D remains ambiguous. V lost 1 base and J 3 bases, leaving 7 bases between the germline ends. CDR3 length: 13 residues. Germline values: CDR1 SNHLY, CDR2 FYNNEI.

The sample holds many counts of this clonotype. In DNA, the CDR3 is TGTGCCAGCAGAAGGGACGGGTATAATTCACCCCTCCACTTT. This sequence encodes CASRRDGYNSPLHF. The chain uses TRBV11-2 and TRBJ1-6; a possible D gene is TRBD1 (5 bases). The CDR3 sequence is 14 residues long. Deletions cut 6 bases from V and 4 bases from J, with 10 bases between. CDR1 SGHAT and CDR2 FQNNGV come from the germline V gene. Looking up the rest from reference TRBV11-2 and TRBJ1-6 gives the full variable domain: EAGVAQSPRYKIIEKRQSVAFWCNPISGHATLYWYQQILGQGPKLLIQFQNNGVVDDSQLPKDRFSAERLKGVDSTLKIQPAKLEDSAVYLCASRRDGYNSPLHFGNGTRLTVT.

The V and J genes are TRBV29-1 and TRBJ1-3; the D is unclear. The ends were cut back, 4 bases at V and 0 bases at J, with 4 bases in the middle. The CDR3 is 12 residues long. The germline CDR1 and CDR2 sequences are SQVTM and ANQGSEA. CDR3 sequence: CSVGSSGNTIYF. The CDR3 bases are TGCAGCGTTGGCAGCTCTGGAAACACCATATATTTT.

This rearrangement joins TRBV12-3 or TRBV12-4 to TRBJ1-2; 9 bases line up with TRBD1. This CDR3 has 14 residues. V lost 5 bases and J lost 4; bases outside the gene matches: 5. CDR3 sequence: CASSRQGGPYGYTF. CDR3 DNA sequence: TGTGCCAGCAGTAGACAGGGGGGACCCTATGGCTACACCTTC.

The chain recombines TRBV7-9 with TRBJ2-7; 11 nucleotides line up with TRBD1. The V segment lost 5 bases and the J segment 7 bases; nucleotides outside the gene matches: 7. This CDR3 has 14 amino acids. CDR1 is SEHNR and CDR2 is FQNEAQ in the germline V gene (reference sequence). CDR3 loop: CASSIGQGAEEQYF. CDR3 in DNA: TGTGCCAGCAGCATAGGACAGGGGGCAGAAGAGCAGTACTTC. Drawing the rest from reference TRBV7-9 and TRBJ2-7, the complete variable domain is DTGVSQNPRHKITKRGQNVTFRCDPISEHNRLYWYRQTLGQGPEFLTYFQNEAQLEKSRLLSDRFSAERPKGSFSTLEIQRTEQGDSAMYLCASSIGQGAEEQYFGPGTRLTVT.

This clonotype appeared a few times. J is TRBJ2-7 and V is TRBV7-2, with D unresolved. Deletions cut 5 bases from V and 3 bases from J, with 11 bases between. The CDR3 runs to 13 residues. Germline V gives CDR1 SGHTA, CDR2 FQGNSA. In DNA form, the CDR3 reads TGTGCCAGCAGCACGATCAGGTACTACGAGCAGTACTTC. Protein product: CASSTIRYYEQYF.

This sequence joins TRBV6-2 or TRBV6-3 and TRBJ1-5; TRBD1 is a possible D gene (5 bases). Trimming stripped 6 bases from V and 0 bases from J, with 15 bases between. The CDR3 totals 16 residues. The V gene's germline CDR1 is MNHEY and CDR2 SVGEGT. The CDR3, as DNA: TGTGCCAGCAGCAGCCCGGGCAGGGATAGCAATCAGCCCCAGCATTTT. Amino acid sequence: CASSSPGRDSNQPQHF.

This clonotype has just a few counts. The rearrangement joins TRBV20-1 to TRBJ1-2, with TRBD1 matching 9 bases. CDR1 is DFQATT, CDR2 SNEGSKA, per germline (reference sequence). This CDR3 is 12 amino acids long. V lost 6 bases and J lost 8; bases outside the gene matches: 7. The CDR3 protein is CSAVGTGRGYTF. The DNA of the CDR3 is TGCAGTGCAGTCGGGACAGGGCGAGGCTACACCTTC.

This clonotype was recorded at least ten times. This chain joins TRBV9 and TRBJ1-1, with 8 nucleotides matching TRBD1. This CDR3 region has 15 residues. Looked up from germline, CDR1 is SGDLS and CDR2 is YYNGEE. J lost 4 bases, V lost 0 bases, and 5 bases had no gene match. CDR3 nucleotide sequence: TGTGCCAGCAGCGTAGACAGGGGGGGAGGCACTGAAGCTTTCTTT. Residues: CASSVDRGGGTEAFF.

This sequence joins TRBV29-1 and TRBJ2-2; the D gene is possibly TRBD2 (6 bases). CDR3 length: 9 residues. Germline-derived CDR1 and CDR2 are SQVTM and ANQGSEA. In nucleotides, the CDR3 is TGCATGCGGGGTCGGGAGCTGTTTTTT. It yields the protein CMRGRELFF.

The CDR3 DNA is TGTGCCACCAGCTCCCCGACGGGACGATATAATTCACCCCTCCACTTT. Translation: CATSSPTGRYNSPLHF. The V and J genes are TRBV15 and TRBJ1-6, with a weak D call TRBD1 (5 bases). CDR1 and CDR2 (germline): LNHNV, YYDKDF (reference sequence). Trimming shortened V by 5 bases and J by 4 bases, and 15 bases separated the two germline ends. CDR3 length equals 16 residues.

Ten or more counts support this clonotype. CDR3 region: CSVERPGATLYAFF. The CDR3, as DNA: TGCAGCGTTGAACGCCCAGGGGCTACTCTGTACGCTTTCTTT. V is TRBV29-1 and J is TRBJ1-1, with a possible D match to TRBD1 (6 bases). In germline, CDR1 is SQVTM, CDR2 ANQGSEA. V gave up 2 bases and J gave up 11 bases, with 21 bases separating them. The CDR3 length is 14 residues.